The subject of this entry is one TCR beta chain. Germline V gene lookup returns CDR1 KGHDR and CDR2 SFDVKD. This CDR3 region has 12 residues. V dropped 5 bases and J dropped 3 bases, with 7 bases sitting between them. Per the original data handling: From reference gene primer amplification, estimates of nucleated cell counts were derived. Generated by immunoSEQ multiplex PCR, the TCRdb table keeps only in-frame clones and is missing some. That table is the source of V, J and clone size, and D and trimming were worked out from the DNA. The table records some 490,000 clones, around 85% of them present only once. The entry originates in a study of blood T cell repertoires in COVID-19. Study as a whole: Acute and convalescent COVID-19 specimens originated in the United States, Italy and Spain.

Individuals aged 18 to 89 years were recruited from around 22 US areas. Two negative PCRs, clearance, or symptom resolution were required of recovered Cohort 3 donors. The sequenced material came from PBMCs or T cells enriched from blood (not recorded which). The chain recombines TRBV24-1 with TRBJ2-7; D remains unclear. This clonotype originated in a woman in her sixties or seventies who had recovered from COVID-19. The CDR3 bases are TGTGCCACCAGTGGGGCATACTACGAGCAGTACTTC. As protein: CATSGAYYEQYF.